A selection of T cell receptor beta chains follows, all from one sample in a study of molecular identifiers for immune sequencing clone quantification. TCRdb analysed the PCR reads with MiXCR anew, one entry per CDR3 protein. Of 40,000 to 45,000 distinct CDR3 sequences in the sample, nearly 25% were seen once. The sequencing sample was made of naive CD8+ T cells from blood, with Jurkat cell RNA spiked in. The receptors were gathered from a human donor in good health. Some libraries in this study had Jurkat cell RNA spiked in. Each CDR3 is given with its conserved first and last residue. A D gene is named only where the DNA matches it firmly. Clone size, where shown, is once, few, many, or a class for clones that have expanded.

>TRBJ2-7|-|TRBV12-3/TRBV12-4|-
TGTGCCAGCAGGGAGGGGGACGAGCAGTACTTC
CASREGDEQYF
>TRBJ2-7|many|TRBV7-6|-
TGTGCCAGCAGCTTAGCGGGGCAGTCGTACGAGCAGTACTTC
CASSLAGQSYEQYF
>TRBJ2-1|few|TRBV7-9|-
TGTGCCAGCAGCTGGGACCCAGGCTACAATGAGCAGTTCTTC
CASSWDPGYNEQFF
>TRBJ2-3|once|TRBV2|TRBD2
TGTGCCAGCAGCAAGGGACTAGCGGGAGGCACAGATACGCAGTATTTT
CASSKGLAGGTDTQYF
>TRBJ2-5|-|TRBV23-1|-
TGCGCCAGCAGTTACGGGCCCGTCGGCGCGCCCCAGTCCTTC
CASSYGPVGAPQSF
>TRBJ2-2|-|TRBV12-3/TRBV12-4|-
TGTGCCGGCAGTTTGCACAGGGTAACCGGGGAGCTGTTTTTT
CAGSLHRVTGELFF
>TRBJ1-5|few|TRBV12-3/TRBV12-4|-
TGTGCCAGCAGTACGGCCGCCGTTCCGTCTAGCAATCAGCCCCAGCATTTT
CASSTAAVPSSNQPQHF
>TRBJ2-2|-|TRBV11-1|TRBD1
TGTGCCAGCGAATGGACAGGCGACACCGGGGAGCTGTTTTTT
CASEWTGDTGELFF
>TRBJ1-6|many|TRBV4-3|TRBD1
TGCGCCAGCAGCCACTGGGGGACAGGTGATTCACCCCTCCACTTT
CASSHWGTGDSPLHF
>TRBJ2-5|few|TRBV27|-
TGTGCCAGCAGTCCGAAGGCCGGTTTGGGAAGAGAGACCCAGTACTTC
CASSPKAGLGRETQYF
>TRBJ2-7|medium-sized|TRBV28|TRBD2
TGTGCCAGCAGTCCCAGACTAGCGCCCCTCGAGCAGTACTTC
CASSPRLAPLEQYF
>TRBJ1-1|many|TRBV6-5|TRBD1
TGTGCCAGCAGTTACCGGACAGGGTACACTGAAGCTTTCTTT
CASSYRTGYTEAFF
>TRBJ1-1|-|TRBV7-9|-
TGTGCCAGCAGCTGGGGGGAGAGTGACACTGAAGCTTTCTTT
CASSWGESDTEAFF
>TRBJ2-1|-|TRBV12-3/TRBV12-4|TRBD2
TGTGCCAGCACCCTAGCGCGGGGGGAGAGAAATGAGCAGTTCTTC
CASTLARGERNEQFF
>TRBJ2-3|many|TRBV20-1|TRBD2
TGCAGTGCTAGCGGGACTAGCGGAAACACAGATACGCAGTATTTT
CSASGTSGNTDTQYF
>TRBJ2-1|many|TRBV7-2|-
TGTGCCAGCAGCTTACTAGCGAGGAACAATGAGCAGTTCTTC
CASSLLARNNEQFF
>TRBJ2-3|many|TRBV7-9|-
TGTGCCAGCAGCTTGGTCGTTCTCGATACGCAGTATTTT
CASSLVVLDTQYF
>TRBJ1-4|few|TRBV7-9|-
TGTGCCAGCAGCCCCTCCCTGAGAGCACATAATGAAAAACTGTTTTTT
CASSPSLRAHNEKLFF
>TRBJ2-7|many|TRBV27|-
TGTGCCAGCAGCCTAAGGGGGGATAGCTACGAGCAGTACTTC
CASSLRGDSYEQYF
>TRBJ1-5|many|TRBV2|-
TGTGCCAGCACAGACTTAGGGGGCAATCAGCCCCAGCATTTT
CASTDLGGNQPQHF